This paragraph reports one TCR beta chain. TCRdb re-analysed the RT-PCR reads in MiXCR, keeping a single row per CDR3 protein. The sample carries approximately 200,000 distinct CDR3 sequences, roughly 13% recorded once. The entry originates in a study of patients and donors after allogeneic stem cell transplantation. This CDR3 is 14 amino acids long. The germline V gene encodes CDR1 MNHEY and CDR2 SMNVEV (reference sequence). Trimming cost V 3 bases and J 5 bases; bases outside gene matches: 4. Sequencing was done on a sample of blood, either unsorted or a sorted T cell fraction (not recorded which). This sequence originates from a human donor who was either an allogeneic HSCT recipient or a stem cell or donor lymphocyte infusion donor (not recorded which). It is not recorded whose cells these are; they may come from a transplant donor. The rearrangement uses TRBV27 and TRBJ2-1; 7 bases map to TRBD2. The CDR3 loop is CASSLREGDNEQFF. DNA for the CDR3: TGTGCCAGCAGTTTGAGGGAGGGTGACAATGAGCAGTTCTTC.